This T cell receptor beta chain was sequenced during a study of T cells in Graves' hyperthyroidism and ophthalmopathy. The sample holds many counts of this clonotype. V was shortened by 7 bases and J by 8 bases, with 18 bases between the two germline ends. Germline V CDR1 and CDR2: SGHTA, FQGTGA. CDR3 length: 14 amino acids. Amplification of TCR beta CDR3 regions was performed using RNA transcripts as template. HTBI primers drove first-round RT-PCR of the TCR CDR3. TCRdb used MiXCR to reprocess the multiplex PCR reads, holding one entry per CDR3 protein. The sample lists about 580,000 distinct CDR3 sequences; approximately 15% were seen once.

The sequenced sample consisted of blood. The chain links TRBV7-3 to TRBJ2-1; no definite D call. This clonotype was obtained from a woman between 25 and 40 years old with Graves' hyperthyroidism that later progressed to Graves' ophthalmopathy. The CDR3 region is CASTPRAGRHEQFF. The CDR3 nucleotides read TGTGCCAGCACTCCTCGGGCAGGCCGGCATGAGCAGTTCTTC.